A selection of T cell receptor beta chains follows, all from one sample in a study of blood T cell repertoires in COVID-19. Only in-frame clones appear in the TCRdb table, and some are missing; sequencing was by immunoSEQ multiplex PCR. The sample carries 110,000 to 150,000 clones, roughly four fifths recorded once. Sequenced input: PBMCs or T cells enriched from blood (not recorded which). The receptor source for this set is a woman aged 18-29 years who had been exposed to COVID-19. The CDR3 runs from the conserved cysteine through the conserved F or W. The order of the fields is clone size, D gene, V gene, J gene, CDR3 protein, CDR3 DNA. D genes are given only for firm matches. A clone size is listed for some rows: how often the clone was seen (once, few, many), or a class if it is expanded.

>once|TRBD1|TRBV5-6|TRBJ2-3
CASSTGQGTDTQYF
TGTGCCAGCAGCACCGGACAGGGAACAGATACGCAGTATTTT
>-|-|TRBV6-5|TRBJ2-7
CASSSQGRGVLYEQYF
TGTGCCAGCAGTTCCCAGGGGAGGGGAGTCCTCTACGAGCAGTACTTC
>-|TRBD2|TRBV7-2|TRBJ2-7
CASSSTSGWTYEQYF
TGTGCCAGCAGCTCCACTAGCGGGTGGACCTACGAGCAGTACTTC
>few|-|TRBV7-2|TRBJ1-5
CASSLNIFPGQPQHF
TGTGCCAGCAGCTTAAATATCTTCCCGGGTCAGCCCCAGCATTTT
>-|TRBD1|TRBV7-3|TRBJ1-1
CASSLFQGAGEAFF
TGTGCCAGCAGCTTGTTTCAGGGGGCCGGGGAAGCTTTCTTT
>-|-|TRBV20-1|TRBJ2-7
CSARHYEQYF
TGCAGTGCTAGACACTACGAGCAGTACTTC
>-|TRBD2|TRBV7-3|TRBJ2-1
CASSFRTSGTEQFF
TGTGCCAGCAGCTTCCGGACTAGCGGGACTGAGCAGTTCTTC
>-|TRBD2|TRBV7-6|TRBJ2-1
CASSLDWASGVGNEQFF
TGTGCCAGCAGCTTAGATTGGGCTAGCGGGGTGGGTAATGAGCAGTTCTTC
>-|-|TRBV2|TRBJ2-7
CASSEPYRYEQYF
TGTGCCAGCAGTGAACCGTATCGGTACGAGCAGTACTTC
>once|TRBD2|TRBV5-1|TRBJ2-7
CASRTGLAGAYEQYF
TGCGCCAGCAGAACGGGACTAGCGGGAGCCTACGAGCAGTACTTC
>-|-|TRBV6-4|TRBJ2-1
CASSDSDYPNNEQFF
TGTGCCAGCAGTGACTCCGACTATCCCAACAATGAGCAGTTCTTC
>few|TRBD1|TRBV9|TRBJ1-1
CASSLQGTEAFF
TGTGCCAGCAGCTTACAGGGGACTGAAGCTTTCTTT
>-|TRBD1|TRBV19|TRBJ2-1
CASSIHLGRGLQYNEQFF
TGTGCCAGTAGTATCCATTTGGGCAGGGGGCTTCAATACAATGAGCAGTTCTTC
>-|-|TRBV6-1|TRBJ1-4
CASSDGGWLREKLFF
TGTGCCAGCAGTGATGGGGGGTGGCTAAGGGAAAAACTGTTTTTT
>-|TRBD1|TRBV18|TRBJ2-7
CASSPSGTGMWEQYF
TGTGCCAGCTCACCATCGGGGACAGGGATGTGGGAGCAGTACTTC
>-|-|TRBV30|TRBJ1-2
CAWSVRGFPDYGYTF
TGTGCCTGGAGTGTACGGGGGTTCCCTGACTATGGCTACACCTTC
>-|TRBD2|TRBV10-3|TRBJ2-7
CAISEERGSYEQYF
TGTGCCATCAGTGAGGAGCGGGGTTCCTACGAGCAGTACTTC
>-|-|TRBV28|TRBJ1-3
CASSLSRAGNTIYF
TGTGCCAGCAGTTTGTCACGGGCTGGAAACACCATATATTTT
>-|TRBD1|TRBV10-3|TRBJ1-5
CATQGAGNQPQHF
TGTGCCACCCAGGGGGCCGGCAATCAGCCCCAGCATTTT
>-|-|TRBV21-1|TRBJ2-1
CASSKVPSGSNNEQFF
TGTGCCAGCAGCAAAGTGCCTAGCGGGAGCAACAATGAGCAGTTCTTC
>-|-|TRBV28|TRBJ2-7
CASSFIGSYEQYF
TGTGCCAGCAGTTTCATCGGGTCGTACGAGCAGTACTTC
>-|TRBD1|TRBV19|TRBJ2-7
CASASVDRSYEQYF
TGTGCCAGTGCGTCCGTGGACAGGTCCTACGAGCAGTACTTC
>-|-|TRBV9|TRBJ1-1
CASSVAEGGSTEAFF
TGTGCCAGCAGCGTAGCTGAGGGGGGGTCCACTGAAGCTTTCTTT
>-|TRBD1|TRBV23-1|TRBJ1-6
CASRTLNRGSPHF
TGCGCCAGCAGGACACTAAACAGGGGAAGTCCCCACTTT
>-|TRBD1|TRBV29-1|TRBJ2-5
CSVDNRGETQYF
TGCAGCGTTGATAACAGGGGTGAGACCCAGTACTTC
>-|-|TRBV6-2/TRBV6-3|TRBJ1-1
CASSSLTGYLTEAFF
TGTGCCAGCAGTAGCCTAACAGGGTACCTAACTGAAGCTTTCTTT
>-|TRBD2|TRBV3-1/TRBV3-2|TRBJ2-1
CASSGRTSGIDNEQFF
TGTGCCAGCAGCGGCCGGACTAGCGGGATAGACAATGAGCAGTTCTTC
>-|TRBD1|TRBV6-1|TRBJ1-1
CASSEVGQGRTEAFF
TGTGCCAGCAGTGAAGTGGGACAGGGAAGGACTGAAGCTTTCTTT
>-|-|TRBV6-1|TRBJ1-1
CASSDEGYDTEAFF
TGTGCCAGCAGTGACGAGGGATATGACACTGAAGCTTTCTTT
>-|TRBD1|TRBV13|TRBJ2-1
CASSSGTGRNEQFF
TGTGCCAGCAGCTCCGGGACAGGGAGGAATGAGCAGTTCTTC
>-|-|TRBV24-1|TRBJ2-3
CATSDSWGPNTDTQYF
TGTGCCACCAGTGATAGCTGGGGCCCCAACACAGATACGCAGTATTTT
>-|-|TRBV4-1|TRBJ2-5
CASSQDGVVQGETQYF
TGCGCCAGCAGCCAAGACGGCGTCGTCCAGGGGGAGACCCAGTACTTC
>-|-|TRBV6-6|TRBJ1-2
CASSPKGGGRGRAGYTF
TGTGCCAGCAGTCCTAAAGGCGGGGGCCGGGGACGGGCGGGCTACACCTTC
>-|-|TRBV6-6|TRBJ1-1
CASSTAGLNTEAFF
TGTGCCAGCAGTACAGCGGGGCTGAACACTGAAGCTTTCTTT
>-|TRBD2|TRBV29-1|TRBJ2-3
CSVGGSLPDTQYF
TGCAGCGTGGGCGGGAGCCTCCCAGATACGCAGTATTTT
>-|-|TRBV21-1|TRBJ2-1
CASSKALCMSGGPSINEQFF
TGTGCCAGCAGCAAAGCTTTATGTATGAGCGGAGGGCCTTCTATCAATGAGCAGTTCTTC
>-|-|TRBV29-1|TRBJ2-5
CSVEGRQGGKTQYF
TGCAGCGTTGAAGGCCGGCAGGGCGGGAAGACCCAGTACTTC
>-|TRBD2|TRBV14|TRBJ2-1
CASSPLLAGGNYEQFF
TGTGCCAGCAGCCCATTACTAGCGGGAGGTAACTATGAGCAGTTCTTC
>-|-|TRBV19|TRBJ1-2
CASSIPGRVDYGYTF
TGTGCCAGTAGTATACCAGGCAGGGTGGACTATGGCTACACCTTC
>-|-|TRBV3-1/TRBV3-2|TRBJ1-2
CASSQVFRFFGTNYGYTF
TGTGCCAGCAGCCAAGTCTTTCGGTTTTTCGGTACTAACTATGGCTACACCTTC
>-|TRBD2|TRBV7-3|TRBJ2-1
CASSRVAGGGFNEQFF
TGTGCCAGCAGCCGAGTAGCGGGAGGGGGATTCAATGAGCAGTTCTTC
>-|-|TRBV27|TRBJ2-5
CASSLRGMETQYF
TGTGCCAGCAGTTTAAGGGGGATGGAGACCCAGTACTTC
>-|-|TRBV4-1|TRBJ1-4
CASSQVSGYNEKLFF
TGCGCCAGCAGCCAAGTTTCAGGTTATAATGAAAAACTGTTTTTT
>-|-|TRBV11-2|TRBJ1-1
CASSLSWGEKNTEAFF
TGTGCCAGCAGCTTAAGTTGGGGCGAAAAGAACACTGAAGCTTTCTTT
>-|TRBD2|TRBV2|TRBJ2-1
CASSEPRLAGDNEQFF
TGTGCCAGCAGTGAACCCCGACTAGCGGGGGACAATGAGCAGTTCTTC
>-|-|TRBV29-1|TRBJ1-6
CSARAGDNSPLHF
TGCAGCGCCCGAGCCGGGGATAATTCACCCCTCCACTTT
>-|-|TRBV30|TRBJ1-1
CAGNLRGRGPTEAFF
TGTGCCGGGAACCTGAGAGGGCGAGGTCCTACTGAAGCTTTCTTT
>-|-|TRBV19|TRBJ2-7
CASRNTYEQYF
TGTGCCAGTAGGAACACCTACGAGCAGTACTTC